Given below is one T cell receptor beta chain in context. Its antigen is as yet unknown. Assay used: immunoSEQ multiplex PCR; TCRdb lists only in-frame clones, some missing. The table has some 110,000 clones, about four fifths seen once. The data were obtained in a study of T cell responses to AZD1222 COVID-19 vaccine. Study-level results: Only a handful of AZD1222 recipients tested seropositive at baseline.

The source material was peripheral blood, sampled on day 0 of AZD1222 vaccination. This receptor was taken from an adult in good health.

The chain's CDR3 is CASSVSSNYGYTF. The CDR3 bases are TGTGCCAGCAGCGTAAGTTCGAACTATGGCTACACCTTC. The chain combines TRBV9 with TRBJ1-2, with D unresolved. There are 13 residues in the CDR3. Germline CDR1 is SGDLS and CDR2 is YYNGEE. V lost 1 base and J 2 bases, leaving 6 bases between the germline ends. The full variable domain, rest sourced from reference TRBV9 and TRBJ1-2, is DSGVTQTPKHLITATGQRVTLRCSPRSGDLSVYWYQQSLDQGLQFLIQYYNGEERAKGNILERFSAQQFPDLHSELNLSSLELGDSALYFCASSVSSNYGYTFGSGTRLTVV.